A selection of T cell receptor beta chains follows, all from one sample in a study of blood T cell repertoires in COVID-19. Method: immunoSEQ multiplex PCR; TCRdb's copy keeps in-frame clones and lacks some. The sample consists of about 80,000 clones, over 75% of them appearing once. The material sequenced was peripheral blood. These receptors originate from a human donor in a cohort sampled during active COVID-19. Both conserved end residues are part of each CDR3. A D gene is named only where the DNA matches it firmly.

CDR3aa: CASSLAAGSSGANVLTF
j_gene: TRBJ2-6
v_gene: TRBV7-6
d_gene: -

CDR3aa: CASSLSGGGYNEQFF
j_gene: TRBJ2-1
v_gene: TRBV11-2
d_gene: TRBD2

CDR3aa: CASSGTSGRAVGETQYF
j_gene: TRBJ2-5
v_gene: TRBV5-1
d_gene: TRBD2

CDR3aa: CASSAGPRYNSPLHF
j_gene: TRBJ1-6
v_gene: TRBV2
d_gene: -

CDR3aa: CASSTGTGGPTWVNTIYF
j_gene: TRBJ1-3
v_gene: TRBV18
d_gene: TRBD1

CDR3aa: CASSLDRGRNQPQHF
j_gene: TRBJ1-5
v_gene: TRBV5-1
d_gene: TRBD1

CDR3aa: CASSYSTSGSYEQYF
j_gene: TRBJ2-7
v_gene: TRBV6-5
d_gene: TRBD2

CDR3aa: CASSLDTGGYGYTF
j_gene: TRBJ1-2
v_gene: TRBV5-1
d_gene: -

CDR3aa: CASSGGLAGERETQYF
j_gene: TRBJ2-5
v_gene: TRBV6-1
d_gene: TRBD2

CDR3aa: CATSGGAGEKLFF
j_gene: TRBJ1-4
v_gene: TRBV24-1
d_gene: TRBD1

CDR3aa: CASSPLSGRAYEQYF
j_gene: TRBJ2-7
v_gene: TRBV6-5
d_gene: TRBD2

CDR3aa: CASSHPRDSGGPNTGELFF
j_gene: TRBJ2-2
v_gene: TRBV7-6
d_gene: TRBD2

CDR3aa: CASRAGGMYEQYF
j_gene: TRBJ2-7
v_gene: TRBV27
d_gene: TRBD1

CDR3aa: CASSYPRAGGGRMNTEAFF
j_gene: TRBJ1-1
v_gene: TRBV28
d_gene: TRBD1

CDR3aa: CASSDSPPAGELFF
j_gene: TRBJ2-2
v_gene: TRBV6-4
d_gene: -

CDR3aa: CASSYGLDQETQYF
j_gene: TRBJ2-5
v_gene: TRBV5-1
d_gene: -

CDR3aa: CASSLQRDRGNEQYF
j_gene: TRBJ2-7
v_gene: TRBV5-1
d_gene: TRBD1

CDR3aa: CAWSVGRTEAFF
j_gene: TRBJ1-1
v_gene: TRBV30
d_gene: -

CDR3aa: CASSPGDYEQYF
j_gene: TRBJ2-7
v_gene: TRBV7-6
d_gene: -

CDR3aa: CASSAPEVPYNEQFF
j_gene: TRBJ2-1
v_gene: TRBV25-1
d_gene: -

CDR3aa: CASGGGGRTGELFF
j_gene: TRBJ2-2
v_gene: TRBV19
d_gene: TRBD2

CDR3aa: CARDLRGHTGELFF
j_gene: TRBJ2-2
v_gene: TRBV30
d_gene: TRBD1

CDR3aa: CASSLLAGLGDTQYF
j_gene: TRBJ2-3
v_gene: TRBV13
d_gene: TRBD2

CDR3aa: CASSQDSGNEQFF
j_gene: TRBJ2-1
v_gene: TRBV3-1/TRBV3-2
d_gene: TRBD2

CDR3aa: CASSLAGQPYTF
j_gene: TRBJ1-2
v_gene: TRBV5-1
d_gene: TRBD1

CDR3aa: CASSFPISGSYEQYF
j_gene: TRBJ2-7
v_gene: TRBV11-2
d_gene: -

CDR3aa: CAISESGQGARNEQFF
j_gene: TRBJ2-1
v_gene: TRBV10-3
d_gene: TRBD1

CDR3aa: CASNLDRDNGYTF
j_gene: TRBJ1-2
v_gene: TRBV5-1
d_gene: TRBD1

CDR3aa: CASSTTGAGQPQHF
j_gene: TRBJ1-5
v_gene: TRBV19
d_gene: TRBD1

CDR3aa: CASREDRGGKNEQFF
j_gene: TRBJ2-1
v_gene: TRBV6-5
d_gene: TRBD1

CDR3aa: CASSQSRANQPQHF
j_gene: TRBJ1-5
v_gene: TRBV4-1
d_gene: -

CDR3aa: CASSPDRARYGYTF
j_gene: TRBJ1-2
v_gene: TRBV5-4
d_gene: TRBD1

CDR3aa: CASSLEAFSYNEQFF
j_gene: TRBJ2-1
v_gene: TRBV5-6
d_gene: -

CDR3aa: CASTAGGTYNEQFF
j_gene: TRBJ2-1
v_gene: TRBV19
d_gene: -

CDR3aa: CASSRTSGSSEQYF
j_gene: TRBJ2-7
v_gene: TRBV6-5
d_gene: TRBD2

CDR3aa: CASSPNLNSPLHF
j_gene: TRBJ1-6
v_gene: TRBV18
d_gene: -

CDR3aa: CASSWGDRGSNEQFF
j_gene: TRBJ2-1
v_gene: TRBV5-1
d_gene: TRBD1

CDR3aa: CASSPLSRGSDNEQFF
j_gene: TRBJ2-1
v_gene: TRBV7-2
d_gene: TRBD1

CDR3aa: CASSLQGLRGTDTQYF
j_gene: TRBJ2-3
v_gene: TRBV5-1
d_gene: -

CDR3aa: CASSLDIVAGAQETQYF
j_gene: TRBJ2-5
v_gene: TRBV11-2
d_gene: TRBD2

CDR3aa: CASSLAAISYNEQFF
j_gene: TRBJ2-1
v_gene: TRBV7-8
d_gene: -

CDR3aa: CACDKGGGSYEQYF
j_gene: TRBJ2-7
v_gene: TRBV30
d_gene: -

CDR3aa: CASSPIIGTGNGNEQFF
j_gene: TRBJ2-1
v_gene: TRBV5-1
d_gene: TRBD1

CDR3aa: CAWSALMSRGGETQYF
j_gene: TRBJ2-5
v_gene: TRBV30
d_gene: -

CDR3aa: CASSYSTVSGGTEAFF
j_gene: TRBJ1-1
v_gene: TRBV6-5
d_gene: -

CDR3aa: CASSFRDRSTDTQYF
j_gene: TRBJ2-3
v_gene: TRBV7-9
d_gene: TRBD1

CDR3aa: CASSYSGLISGDGYTF
j_gene: TRBJ1-2
v_gene: TRBV6-5
d_gene: -

CDR3aa: CASTTGETQYF
j_gene: TRBJ2-5
v_gene: TRBV27
d_gene: -

CDR3aa: CASAGTSHTDTQYF
j_gene: TRBJ2-3
v_gene: TRBV5-6
d_gene: TRBD2

CDR3aa: CASSSRGGARNEKLFF
j_gene: TRBJ1-4
v_gene: TRBV5-1
d_gene: -

CDR3aa: CASSEGRGYNTEAFF
j_gene: TRBJ1-1
v_gene: TRBV2
d_gene: -

CDR3aa: CASSPFGTGGNQPQHF
j_gene: TRBJ1-5
v_gene: TRBV18
d_gene: TRBD1

CDR3aa: CASSPLIQPQHF
j_gene: TRBJ1-5
v_gene: TRBV28
d_gene: -